This T cell receptor (beta chain) was observed in a study of shared clonotypes between healthy human individuals. Measured with immunoSEQ multiplex PCR; TCRdb has only the in-frame clones, and not every one. The table records about 2 million clones, approximately 95% of them present only once. Germline trimming cut 5 bases from V and 5 bases from J; bases unmatched to any gene: 7. Per germline, CDR1 SGHTA and CDR2 FQGNSA. There are 15 residues in the CDR3. As defined, naive CD8 cells were CD45RO-negative and positively selected for CCR7, with terminally differentiated effector memory CD45RA+ cells excluded.

The receptor was derived from a man aged 18 to 30 in good health. The material sequenced was naive CD8+ T cells sorted from blood. This chain joins TRBV7-2 and TRBJ2-3, with 10 bases fitting TRBD2. DNA for the CDR3: TGTGCCAGCAGCCGGACTAGCGGTCCTGGAGATACGCAGTATTTT. Protein sequence: CASSRTSGPGDTQYF.